This T cell receptor beta chain was obtained from a study of T cell responses to AZD1222 COVID-19 vaccine. Study results and limitations: It was only a handful of AZD1222 recipients who were seropositive at baseline.

To note about this clone: Its antigen remains unknown.

Sequenced by immunoSEQ multiplex PCR; TCRdb stores in-frame clones only, minus some. The sample lists 150,000 or so clones; about 89% were seen once. Germline assignment: CDR1 LGHDT and CDR2 YNNKEL (reference sequence). CDR3 length: 12 amino acids. Trimming stripped 4 bases from V and 9 bases from J, with 13 bases between. The sequence was collected from an adult who received the AZD1222 COVID-19 vaccine. This chain joins TRBV3-1 (or the pseudogene TRBV3-2) and TRBJ2-7, with a possible D match to TRBD1 (7 bases). Specimen: peripheral blood, collected 28 days after the second AZD1222 dose. The CDR3 loop reads CASSPRQGGQYF. Here the CDR3 DNA reads TGTGCCAGCAGCCCAAGACAGGGAGGGCAGTACTTC.